The 4 T cell receptor beta chains below all came from one sample that was sequenced in a study of PD-1 blockade in classical Hodgkin lymphoma. Produced via immunoSEQ multiplex PCR; TCRdb's table is partial and in-frame only. The sample contains some 31,000 clones, roughly 94% of which appear only once. Noted time point: newly diagnosed, previously untreated cHL patient sample. Sequencing used peripheral blood mononuclear cells (PBMCs). These receptors came from a human donor with classical Hodgkin lymphoma.

The chain combines TRBV30 with TRBJ2-2, with D uncertain. Germline V gene lookup returns CDR1 GTSNPN and CDR2 SVGIG (reference sequence). This CDR3 spans 14 amino acids. V was cut by 3 bases and J by 5 bases, with 13 bases left in between. The CDR3 spells CAWRGRLETGELFF. DNA for the CDR3: TGTGCCTGGAGAGGGCGGCTCGAGACCGGGGAGCTGTTTTTT.

The chain carries TRBV27 and TRBJ2-1; 7 positions match TRBD2. The length of the CDR3 is 15 residues. CDR1 MNHEY and CDR2 SMNVEV come from the germline V gene (reference sequence). V was clipped by 0 bases and J by 5 bases; unmatched bases: 4. DNA for the CDR3: TGTGCCAGCAGTTTATCTAGCGGGTTAGACAATGAGCAGTTCTTC. Residues: CASSLSSGLDNEQFF.

This chain connects TRBV6-6 to TRBJ1-4; D gene uncertain. This CDR3 comprises 13 residues. V was trimmed by 6 bases and J by 3 bases, leaving 8 bases between them. CDR1 and CDR2 (germline): MNHNY, SVGAGI (reference sequence). The CDR3 here is CASSPLANEKLFF. DNA of the CDR3: TGTGCCAGCAGCCCCCTCGCTAATGAAAAACTGTTTTTT.

The rearrangement joins TRBV30 to TRBJ2-5; D is tentatively TRBD1 or TRBD2 (6 bases each). Germline V gives CDR1 GTSNPN, CDR2 SVGIG (reference sequence). Trimming took 0 bases from V and 4 from J, leaving 15 bases between them. The CDR3 covers 15 residues. The CDR3 DNA sequence: TGTGCCTGGAGTGTGGGGAGAGGGGGAGGAGAGACCCAGTACTTC. Its translation is CAWSVGRGGGETQYF.